This TCR beta chain is from a study of human T cells and chemical hapten exposure. TCRdb re-called the RACE reads through MiXCR, storing one row per CDR3 protein. This sample has some 350,000 distinct CDR3 sequences, with approximately 6.3% found just once. J was trimmed by 10 bases and V by 6 bases; bases with no gene match: 8. In germline, CDR1 is SNHLY, CDR2 FYNNEI. The CDR3 spans 14 residues. Broader study findings: Large CDR3 similarity clusters arose significantly more often from expanded TCRs than from controls.

Comments on this clonotype: What it recognizes is unknown.

Sample time point: patch test 1, 2 weeks after DPC sensitization. Treatment specified: therapeutic diphenylcyclopropenone sensitization with weekly scalp DPC. The chain carries TRBV2 and TRBJ1-5, with 11 bases matching TRBD1. The material sequenced was whole blood, taken in connection with sensitization to the hapten diphenylcyclopropenone (DPC). The clonotype was recovered from a woman aged 18-29 years with alopecia areata. Some clones in this sample may be carry-over from other donors' samples. CDR3 nucleotides: TGTGCCAGCAGCGAAAGGACAGGGGGCATACCCCAGCATTTT. It is translated as CASSERTGGIPQHF.